Shown below are 12 T cell receptor beta chains from a single sample sequenced in a study of blood T cell repertoires in COVID-19 (dated by TCRdb to 2018 to 2020). Libraries were prepared through the immunoSEQ multiplex PCR assay. What TCRdb holds here is the immuneACCESS table cut down to in-frame rearrangements. Part of the clones is not present; checked against another copy, under half of the missing clones reflect an unresolved V gene, and the others are unexplained. The sample records 75,000 to 90,000 clones, 86% of which are singletons. Clones ranked in the top ten supply roughly 5% of the sample. The sequenced sample consisted of peripheral blood. The receptors come from a man in his fifties with active or convalescent COVID-19.

The V call is TRBV9, the J call TRBJ2-2; the match to TRBD1 covers 9 bases. After removal of 0 bases from V and 3 bases from J, the junction contained 3 bases not matched to a gene. The CDR3 extends over 16 amino acids. CDR1 and CDR2 from the germline V gene are SGDLS and YYNGEE. The CDR3 loop is CASSVGTGGDTGELFF. CDR3 nucleotide sequence: TGTGCCAGCAGCGTAGGAACAGGGGGCGACACCGGGGAGCTGTTTTTT.

The chain employs TRBV6-6 and TRBJ2-2; 10 bases align to TRBD1. This CDR3 has 15 amino acids. Germline V lookup: CDR1 MNHNY, CDR2 SVGAGI (reference sequence). With 7 bases clipped from V and 5 bases from J, the junction kept 7 bases outside the gene matches. The CDR3: CASIPGQGETGELFF. CDR3 nucleotide sequence: TGTGCCAGCATTCCCGGACAGGGGGAGACCGGGGAGCTGTTTTTT.

The genes are TRBV24-1 and TRBJ1-2, with a possible D match to TRBD1 (5 bases). CDR3 length equals 12 residues. V was clipped by 4 bases and J by 6 bases, with 8 bases between them. In germline, CDR1 is KGHDR, CDR2 SFDVKD. The CDR3 spells CATSDTRDGYTF. CDR3 DNA sequence: TGTGCCACCAGTGACACCAGGGATGGCTACACCTTC.

The chain joins TRBV7-8 to TRBJ2-5; D gene uncertain. The CDR3 consists of 13 residues. Germline V CDR1 and CDR2: SGHVS, FQNEAQ. The V end lost 3 bases, the J end lost 3 bases, and 8 bases lay between the germline ends. Here the CDR3 DNA reads TGTGCCAGCAGCTTCTACGGAGAAGAGACCCAGTACTTC. Protein product: CASSFYGEETQYF.

This clone was seen a single time. This chain links TRBV5-1 with TRBJ1-4; 9 nucleotides align to TRBD1. Germline-derived CDR1 and CDR2 are SGHRS and YFSETQ. CDR3 size: 14 residues. V shed 4 bases, J shed 4 bases, and the junction held 2 bases outside the gene matches. DNA for the CDR3: TGCGCCAGCAGCCAGGGACAGGGTAATGAAAAACTGTTTTTT. Protein: CASSQGQGNEKLFF.

The chain has TRBV6-5 and TRBJ1-5; D not certain. The CDR3 consists of 15 residues. V lost 0 bases, J lost 4 bases, and 10 bases lay in between. The germline V gene has CDR1 MNHEY and CDR2 SVGAGI. This chain's CDR3 is CASSYSFTENQPQHF. The CDR3 bases are TGTGCCAGCAGTTACTCGTTTACAGAGAATCAGCCCCAGCATTTT.

The V and J genes are TRBV12-3 or TRBV12-4 and TRBJ1-2, with D perhaps matching TRBD1 (6 bases). The CDR3 covers 13 residues. V lost 5 bases and J 8 bases, leaving 15 bases between the germline ends. CDR3 sequence reads: CASSQGWGYGYTF. The CDR3 nucleotides are TGTGCCAGCAGTCAGGGGTGGGGTTACGGCTACACCTTC.

CDR3 protein: CASSAPGTYNSPLHF. CDR3 nucleotide sequence: TGTGCCAGTAGCGCCCCCGGGACATATAATTCACCCCTCCACTTT. The genes are TRBV19 and TRBJ1-6; D may be TRBD1 (6 bases). The CDR3 consists of 15 residues. In germline, CDR1 is LNHDA, CDR2 SQIVND (reference sequence). V lost 6 bases, J lost 4 bases, and 13 bases lay in between.

V usage is TRBV18 and J usage is TRBJ2-7, with 9 bases lining up with TRBD1. Per germline, CDR1 KGHSH and CDR2 LQKENI. After removal of 2 bases from V and 2 bases from J, the junction contained 1 base not matched to a gene. CDR3 length: 14 amino acids. CDR3 protein: CASSPGQGTYEQYF. As DNA, the CDR3 is TGTGCCAGCTCACCAGGACAGGGGACCTACGAGCAGTACTTC. The whole variable domain, remainder taken from reference TRBV18 and TRBJ2-7, is NAGVMQNPRHLVRRRGQEARLRCSPMKGHSHVYWYRQLPEEGLKFMVYLQKENIIDESGMPKERFSAEFPKEGPSILRIQQVVRGDSAAYFCASSPGQGTYEQYFGPGTRLTVT.

The rearrangement uses TRBV18 and TRBJ2-1; 8 positions match TRBD1. Germline V gives CDR1 KGHSH, CDR2 LQKENI. With V trimmed by 5 bases and J by 6 bases, 9 bases remained unmatched. This CDR3 contains 15 residues. The CDR3 sequence is CASSDDRGWGNEQFF. In DNA form, the CDR3 reads TGTGCCAGCTCAGATGACAGGGGTTGGGGCAATGAGCAGTTCTTC.

The chain links TRBV28 to TRBJ2-4, with 9 nucleotides matching TRBD1. The J segment lost 9 bases and the V segment lost 8 bases, leaving 5 bases of the junction unmatched. The CDR3 runs to 12 residues. Per germline, CDR1 MDHEN and CDR2 SYDVKM. The CDR3: CASGRTGVIQYF. The CDR3 nucleotides read TGTGCCAGCGGCCGGACAGGGGTCATTCAGTACTTC.

This clone was detected a few times. V is TRBV4-1 and J is TRBJ1-2; possible D gene TRBD1, 5 bases. This CDR3 contains 15 residues. Germline values: CDR1 MGHRA, CDR2 YSYEKL. V was pared by 5 bases and J by 4 bases, with 17 bases between. This CDR3 reads CASSAPDSPFYGYTF. Written as DNA, the CDR3 is TGCGCCAGCAGCGCTCCAGACAGCCCCTTCTATGGCTACACCTTC.